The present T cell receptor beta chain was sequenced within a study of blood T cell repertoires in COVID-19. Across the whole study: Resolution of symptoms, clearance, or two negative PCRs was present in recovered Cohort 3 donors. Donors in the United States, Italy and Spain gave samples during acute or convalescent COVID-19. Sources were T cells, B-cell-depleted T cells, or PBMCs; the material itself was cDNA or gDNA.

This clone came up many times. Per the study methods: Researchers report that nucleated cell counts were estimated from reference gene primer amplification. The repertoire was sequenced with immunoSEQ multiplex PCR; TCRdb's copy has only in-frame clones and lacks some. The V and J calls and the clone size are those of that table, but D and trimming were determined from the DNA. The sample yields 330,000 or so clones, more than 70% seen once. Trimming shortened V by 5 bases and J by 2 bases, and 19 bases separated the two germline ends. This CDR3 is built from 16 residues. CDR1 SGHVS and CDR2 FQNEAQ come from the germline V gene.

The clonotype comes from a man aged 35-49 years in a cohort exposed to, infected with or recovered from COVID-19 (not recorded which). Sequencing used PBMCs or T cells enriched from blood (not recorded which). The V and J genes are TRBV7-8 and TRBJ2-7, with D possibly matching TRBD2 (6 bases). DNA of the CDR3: TGTGCCAGCAGCCCTAGCGCCGCGGAAGTTGCCTACGAGCAGTACTTC. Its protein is CASSPSAAEVAYEQYF.